These T cell receptor beta chains were read from a single sample in a study of T cell repertoires in cytomegalovirus infection. These receptors' antigens are unknown. TCRdb reprocessed the reads via MiXCR and lists one record per CDR3 protein. The profile shows some 920,000 distinct CDR3 sequences, about 33% of them singletons. The starting material was cultured CD8+ T cells from PBMCs, obtained from culture after CMV antigen stimulation. These receptor sequences come from a human donor in good health (CMV status not recorded). Some clones in this sample may be carry-over from other donors' samples. The CDR3 runs from the conserved cysteine through the conserved F or W. Fields, in order: V gene, D gene, clone size, J gene, CDR3 protein, CDR3 DNA. A D gene is named only where the DNA matches it firmly. Clone size, where shown, is once, few, many, or a class for clones that have expanded.

TRBV12-3/TRBV12-4	.	many	TRBJ2-3	CASSVLGGSTDTQYF	TGTGCCAGCAGCGTCCTGGGCGGGAGCACAGATACGCAGTATTTT
TRBV29-1	TRBD1	few	TRBJ1-2	CSVDQGAGYGYTF	TGCAGCGTTGATCAGGGGGCGGGGTATGGCTACACCTTC
TRBV13	.	.	TRBJ1-2	CASSSGPAGANYGYTF	TGTGCCAGCAGCTCAGGCCCGGCTGGAGCTAACTATGGCTACACCTTC
TRBV7-8	TRBD1	.	TRBJ1-5	CASSSEGQGNQPQHF	TGTGCCAGCAGCTCTGAGGGACAGGGCAATCAGCCCCAGCATTTT
TRBV10-1	TRBD2	.	TRBJ2-7	CASSDNLGLAGPYEQYF	TGCGCCAGCAGTGACAACCTGGGACTAGCGGGTCCCTACGAGCAGTACTTC
TRBV12-3/TRBV12-4	.	.	TRBJ1-5	CASSFQGRSNQPQHF	TGTGCCAGCAGTTTCCAGGGTCGGAGCAATCAGCCCCAGCATTTT
TRBV7-8	.	many	TRBJ1-5	CASSAQGNSNQPQHF	TGTGCCAGCAGCGCCCAGGGGAATAGCAATCAGCCCCAGCATTTT
TRBV20-1	.	.	TRBJ2-1	CSARLVPRDNNEQFF	TGCAGTGCTCGTCTGGTCCCCAGGGACAACAATGAGCAGTTCTTC
TRBV5-4	.	few	TRBJ2-6	CASSLGSFLSGANVLTF	TGTGCCAGCAGCTTGGGATCTTTCCTTTCTGGGGCCAACGTCCTGACTTTC
TRBV5-4	TRBD2	.	TRBJ2-7	CASSLWLAGVYEQYF	TGTGCCAGCAGCTTGTGGCTAGCGGGGGTTTACGAGCAGTACTTC
TRBV7-9	TRBD2	.	TRBJ2-7	CASSLVGRGGHRNEQYF	TGTGCCAGCAGCTTAGTGGGCCGGGGGGGCCATAGGAACGAGCAGTACTTC
TRBV28	.	few	TRBJ2-1	CASSLIVRGRAYNEQFF	TGTGCCAGCAGTTTGATTGTAAGGGGGAGGGCCTACAATGAGCAGTTCTTC
TRBV7-9	.	few	TRBJ2-3	CASSSPSVANTQYF	TGTGCCAGCAGCTCCCCGTCGGTAGCCAACACGCAGTATTTT
TRBV29-1	.	.	TRBJ2-1	CSVRAGGIKEQFF	TGCAGCGTCCGGGCCGGGGGCATTAAGGAGCAGTTCTTC
TRBV2	.	once	TRBJ1-5	CASSGWRDRQPQHF	TGTGCCAGCAGTGGTTGGAGGGATCGGCAGCCCCAGCATTTT
TRBV6-2/TRBV6-3	.	.	TRBJ1-1	CATRHLNTEAFF	TGTGCCACCAGACATCTGAACACTGAAGCTTTCTTT
TRBV5-4	.	.	TRBJ2-7	CASSFQGVNEQYF	TGTGCCAGCAGCTTTCAAGGGGTCAACGAGCAGTACTTC
TRBV3-1	.	few	TRBJ2-7	CASSQGALGEQYF	TGTGCCAGCAGCCAGGGCGCTTTGGGCGAGCAGTACTTC
TRBV27	TRBD1	.	TRBJ1-6	CASGFPGQGEYF	TGTGCCAGCGGTTTCCCCGGACAGGGAGAATACTTT
TRBV4-3	.	.	TRBJ2-1	CASSQEGLYNEQFF	TGCGCCAGCAGCCAAGAGGGACTTTACAATGAGCAGTTCTTC
TRBV14	TRBD2	.	TRBJ2-7	CASSQSRVTSGGTEQYF	TGTGCCAGCAGCCAATCTCGGGTTACTAGCGGGGGGACCGAGCAGTACTTC
TRBV9	.	many	TRBJ1-2	CASSDRTGRNGYTF	TGTGCCAGCAGCGACAGAACAGGGAGGAATGGCTACACCTTC
TRBV2	.	.	TRBJ1-2	CASSETQGLGYTF	TGTGCCAGCAGTGAAACGCAGGGCCTTGGCTACACCTTC
TRBV11-3	.	.	TRBJ2-5	CASSSSPGSQETQYF	TGTGCCAGCAGCTCCTCTCCCGGGAGCCAAGAGACCCAGTACTTC
TRBV6-5	.	.	TRBJ2-6	CASNTGAGANVLTF	TGTGCCTCCAATACCGGGGCTGGGGCCAACGTCCTGACTTTC
TRBV20-1	.	few	TRBJ2-7	CSAPDQGYEQYF	TGCAGTGCTCCCGACCAGGGATACGAGCAGTACTTC
TRBV7-9	TRBD2	once	TRBJ2-2	CANSPRRGGLVGELFF	TGTGCCAACAGCCCCCGCCGCGGGGGGCTGGTCGGGGAGCTGTTTTTT
TRBV7-2	.	few	TRBJ2-5	CASSPLPGAGQETQYF	TGTGCCAGCAGCCCTCTGCCAGGGGCGGGGCAAGAGACCCAGTACTTC
TRBV4-3	.	.	TRBJ1-5	CASSQVAAPPQPQHF	TGCGCCAGCAGCCAAGTGGCAGCTCCCCCTCAGCCCCAGCATTTT
TRBV6-2/TRBV6-3	TRBD1	.	TRBJ2-2	CASSYSPDRGLTGELFF	TGTGCCAGCAGTTACTCCCCAGACAGGGGGTTGACCGGGGAGCTGTTTTTT
TRBV5-1	.	few	TRBJ2-7	CASSFLILGTESYEQYF	TGCGCCAGCAGCTTCCTTATACTTGGGACGGAATCCTACGAGCAGTACTTC
TRBV5-5	TRBD1	.	TRBJ1-1	CASSSLTGDTEAFF	TGTGCCAGCAGCTCGTTGACAGGGGACACTGAAGCTTTCTTT
TRBV9	TRBD1	few	TRBJ2-1	CASSPGQGKDEQFF	TGTGCCAGCAGCCCGGGACAGGGGAAAGATGAGCAGTTCTTC
TRBV4-1	TRBD2	.	TRBJ2-1	CASSQDPPSAGGNNEQFF	TGCGCCAGCAGCCAAGACCCGCCTTCAGCGGGGGGGAACAATGAGCAGTTCTTC
TRBV7-2	TRBD1	many	TRBJ2-4	CASSRDRGQAKNIQYF	TGTGCCAGCAGCAGAGACAGGGGGCAAGCCAAAAACATTCAGTACTTC
TRBV14	.	many	TRBJ2-1	CASSQALISEQFF	TGTGCCAGCAGCCAAGCCCTCATCAGTGAGCAGTTCTTC
TRBV7-2	.	.	TRBJ2-5	CASSLGRVLGETQYF	TGTGCCAGCAGCTTAGGCAGGGTGCTGGGGGAGACCCAGTACTTC
TRBV5-6	.	.	TRBJ1-3	CASSSAVGRTGNTIYF	TGTGCCAGCAGCTCGGCTGTAGGCCGCACTGGAAACACCATATATTTT
TRBV19	TRBD1	.	TRBJ2-1	CASSVWDSSSYNEQFF	TGTGCCAGTAGTGTGTGGGACAGCAGCTCCTACAATGAGCAGTTCTTC
TRBV19	TRBD1	few	TRBJ1-5	CASFSGTGYQPQHF	TGTGCCAGCTTCTCCGGGACAGGATACCAGCCCCAGCATTTT
TRBV20-1	.	.	TRBJ1-2	CSARDLGGAYGYTF	TGCAGTGCTAGAGACCTCGGCGGGGCCTATGGCTACACCTTC
TRBV27	.	.	TRBJ1-4	CASSSQRETNEKLFF	TGTGCCAGCAGTTCCCAACGTGAGACCAATGAAAAACTGTTTTTT
TRBV5-5	TRBD1	.	TRBJ1-5	CASSMTGNNQPQHF	TGTGCCAGCAGTATGACAGGGAACAATCAGCCCCAGCATTTT